The next 11 T cell receptor beta chains were all read from a single sample in a study of technical replicates of blood from a handful of donors. Assay: immunoSEQ multiplex PCR; the TCRdb copy retains only in-frame clones and omits some. The sample records tens of thousands of clones, roughly 94% being singletons. Sequencing was carried out using T cells isolated from PBMCs. The receptors originated from a human donor in good health.

This chain connects TRBV30 to TRBJ2-7; D might be TRBD1 (6 bases). The CDR3 totals 11 residues. Germline V gene data show CDR1 as GTSNPN and CDR2 as SVGIG (reference sequence). V shed 1 base and J shed 6 bases, with 7 bases lying between them. The CDR3 DNA sequence: TGTGCCTGGAGTGAAGGGGGCGAGCAGTACTTC. It is translated as CAWSEGGEQYF.

The chain links TRBV5-6 to TRBJ2-3; D remains unclear. The CDR3 loop spans 13 amino acids. In germline, CDR1 is SGHDT, CDR2 YYEEEE. V gave up 2 bases and J gave up 0 bases, with 4 bases separating them. The CDR3, as DNA: TGTGCCAGCAGCTTTTCTAGCACAGATACGCAGTATTTT. Protein sequence: CASSFSSTDTQYF.

The J gene is TRBJ1-5, the V gene TRBV9, with 9 bases fitting TRBD1. V trimming: 3 bases; J trimming: 1 base; junction bases outside the gene matches: 11. Looked up from germline, CDR1 is SGDLS and CDR2 is YYNGEE. This CDR3 region has 18 residues. CDR3 DNA: TGTGCCAGCAGCGGTGGGGCAGGACAGGGGTTGAGCAATCAGCCCCAGCATTTT. Residues: CASSGGAGQGLSNQPQHF.

The V and J genes are TRBV6-5 and TRBJ2-3, with 9 nucleotides matching TRBD2. Germline values: CDR1 MNHEY, CDR2 SVGAGI. The CDR3 covers 15 residues. J was trimmed by 8 bases and V by 2 bases; bases with no gene match: 8. CDR3 in amino acids: CASSYASGKGGTQYF. The CDR3 DNA follows: TGTGCCAGCAGTTACGCTAGCGGGAAAGGCGGTACGCAGTATTTT.

The V and J genes are TRBV11-3 and TRBJ1-2; D perhaps matches TRBD1 (6 bases). This CDR3 region has 15 residues. V was pared by 4 bases and J by 4 bases, with 16 bases between. Germline-derived CDR1 and CDR2 are SGHNT and YENEEA. The CDR3 bases are TGTGCCAGCAGCTATACCCTGGTAGGGGGCTATGGCTACACCTTC. Translation gives CASSYTLVGGYGYTF.

This clone showed up just once. V and J are TRBV6-6 and TRBJ2-3; D gene unclear. Germline CDR1 and CDR2: MNHNY and SVGAGI (reference sequence). V was trimmed by 5 bases and J by 0 bases, leaving 6 bases between them. This CDR3 is built from 13 residues. The CDR3 coding sequence is TGTGCCAGCAGTCAGTTGAGCACAGATACGCAGTATTTT. Translated: CASSQLSTDTQYF.

This chain links TRBV18 with TRBJ1-1; D remains unclear. The CDR3 covers 14 residues. Trimming shortened V by 2 bases and J by 1 base, and 8 bases separated the two germline ends. Looked up from germline, CDR1 is KGHSH and CDR2 is LQKENI. In nucleotides, the CDR3 is TGTGCCAGCTCACCAGCTGCAGGGAACACTGAAGCTTTCTTT. Its protein is CASSPAAGNTEAFF.

The chain recombines TRBV27 with TRBJ2-7, with 10 bases lining up with TRBD2. CDR3 length: 15 amino acids. With 6 bases clipped from V and 0 bases from J, the junction kept 5 bases outside the gene matches. From germline, CDR1 is MNHEY and CDR2 SMNVEV (reference sequence). CDR3 protein: CASSPTSGNSYEQYF. The CDR3 DNA reads as TGTGCCAGCAGCCCAACTAGCGGGAACTCCTACGAGCAGTACTTC.

V gene TRBV5-1 combines with J gene TRBJ2-7; D call uncertain. The CDR3 length is 12 residues. Trimming shortened V by 0 bases and J by 6 bases, and 7 bases separated the two germline ends. Germline V lookup: CDR1 SGHRS, CDR2 YFSETQ. The CDR3 is CASSLAGGEQYF. CDR3 sequence (DNA): TGCGCCAGCAGCTTGGCGGGTGGCGAGCAGTACTTC.

This chain links TRBV29-1 with TRBJ1-2; 8 nucleotides align to TRBD1. CDR1 and CDR2 from the germline V gene are SQVTM and ANQGSEA. The CDR3 contains 13 residues. Trimming cost V 5 bases and J 3 bases; bases outside gene matches: 5. The CDR3 loop is CSVYRGVDYGYTF. The CDR3 bases are TGCAGCGTTTACAGGGGGGTCGACTATGGCTACACCTTC.

CDR3 in amino acids: CASSLVGADTQYF. CDR3 nucleotides: TGTGCCAGCAGTCTAGTCGGGGCAGATACGCAGTATTTT. The chain has TRBV7-9 and TRBJ2-3; D possibly corresponds to TRBD2 (5 bases). Between the trimmed V and J ends, which lost 6 bases and 4 bases, there was a span of 11 bases. This CDR3 comprises 13 residues. The V gene's germline CDR1 is SEHNR and CDR2 FQNEAQ (reference sequence).